This T cell receptor beta chain was sequenced during a study of blood T cell repertoires in COVID-19. Whole-study context: Researchers got acute and convalescent COVID-19 samples from the United States, Italy and Spain. T cells, B-cell-depleted T cells, or PBMCs provided the cDNA or gDNA that served as material.

Germline V gives CDR1 SGHRS, CDR2 YFSETQ. The CDR3 runs to 16 residues. The table lists this clone with a count of one. One end of the junction does not line up with germline, which may come from a read error. Original data processing: Reference gene primer amplification in the assay estimated nucleated cell counts. Sequencing was performed with immunoSEQ multiplex PCR; in TCRdb, only in-frame clones are kept and a portion is missing. V, J and clone size were drawn from that table, and D and trimming were deduced from the DNA. The data contain approximately 110,000 clones, around three quarters of them singletons.

This chain joins TRBV5-1 and TRBJ2-3; 12 bases align to TRBD1. This TCR was sampled from a human donor in a cohort sampled during active or convalescent COVID-19. The material sequenced was peripheral blood. The CDR3 nucleotides are TGCGCCAGCAGCTCCGCCGGGACAGGGGGCACGGATACGCAGTATTTT. It yields the protein CASSSAGTGGTDTQYF.